The clone carrying this T cell receptor (beta chain) was found many times. Its cognate antigen is unknown. Germline V gene lookup returns CDR1 MNHEY and CDR2 SMNVEV (reference sequence). Losses at the gene ends were 4 bases for V and 3 bases for J; bases not matched to a gene: 11. CDR3 length equals 17 residues. This sample was included in a study of spatial heterogeneity in lung cancer. Background on the study: The donor group consisted of under 95 patients who had untreated, early-stage non-small cell lung cancer. Any follow-up PBMC samples that were available went on to be sequenced, and the median time to follow-up was roughly two years after resection. The study's findings and limits: Compared with follow-up, resection was when ubiquitous expanded tumor TCRs appeared in blood more.

Time point meaning: blood at routine non-recurrence follow-up after resection. Sequencing was performed on whole RNA extracted from tumor and nontumor lung tissue, or from frozen PBMC, and the material was left unsorted. Using its own MiXCR run on the 5' RACE reads, TCRdb lists one record per CDR3 protein. Found here are about 46,000 distinct CDR3 sequences, roughly 12% of them singletons; the top ten hold 32%. The genes are TRBV27 and TRBJ1-2; 10 bases map to TRBD1. The receptor was isolated from a male donor with early-stage non-small cell lung cancer. The material was PBMCs, obtained at follow-up. CDR3 loop: CASSSGNRQGAHYGYTF. Here the CDR3 DNA reads TGTGCCAGCAGTTCAGGGAACCGACAGGGGGCCCACTATGGCTACACCTTC.